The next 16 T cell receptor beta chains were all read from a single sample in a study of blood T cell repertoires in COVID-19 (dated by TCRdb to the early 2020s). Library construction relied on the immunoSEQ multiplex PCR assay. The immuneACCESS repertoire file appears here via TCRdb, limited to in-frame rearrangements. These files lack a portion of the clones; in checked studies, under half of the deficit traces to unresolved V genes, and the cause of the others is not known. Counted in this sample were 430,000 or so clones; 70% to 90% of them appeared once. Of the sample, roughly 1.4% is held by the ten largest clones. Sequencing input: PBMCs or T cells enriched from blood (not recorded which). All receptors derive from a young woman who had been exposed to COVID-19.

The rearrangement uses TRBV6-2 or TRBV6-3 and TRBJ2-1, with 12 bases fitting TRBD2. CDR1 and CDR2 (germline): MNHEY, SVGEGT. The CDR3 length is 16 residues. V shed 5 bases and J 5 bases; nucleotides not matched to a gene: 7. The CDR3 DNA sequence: TGTGCCAGCAGTGCCCTTCTAGCGGGGGGGAACAATGAGCAGTTCTTC. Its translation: CASSALLAGGNNEQFF.

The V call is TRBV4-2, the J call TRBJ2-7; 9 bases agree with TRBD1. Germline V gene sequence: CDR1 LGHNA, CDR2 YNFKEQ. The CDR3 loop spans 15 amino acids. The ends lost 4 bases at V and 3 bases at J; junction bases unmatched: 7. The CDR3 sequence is CASSPPGQGLYEQYF. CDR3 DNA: TGTGCCAGCAGCCCACCTGGACAGGGGCTCTACGAGCAGTACTTC.

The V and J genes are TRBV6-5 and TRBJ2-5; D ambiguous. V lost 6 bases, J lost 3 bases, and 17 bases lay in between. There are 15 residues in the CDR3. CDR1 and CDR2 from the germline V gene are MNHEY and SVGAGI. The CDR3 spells CASRAPPPAEETQYF. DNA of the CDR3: TGTGCCAGCAGGGCCCCTCCACCCGCTGAAGAGACCCAGTACTTC.

The CDR3 reads CASTAAVQGDPETQYF. The CDR3 DNA is TGTGCCAGCACCGCGGCCGTACAGGGCGATCCAGAGACCCAGTACTTC. The chain recombines TRBV28 with TRBJ2-5, with D possibly matching TRBD1 (6 bases). With 7 bases removed from V and 4 bases from J, the gap between germline ends came to 22 bases. Per germline, CDR1 MDHEN and CDR2 SYDVKM. There are 16 residues in the CDR3.

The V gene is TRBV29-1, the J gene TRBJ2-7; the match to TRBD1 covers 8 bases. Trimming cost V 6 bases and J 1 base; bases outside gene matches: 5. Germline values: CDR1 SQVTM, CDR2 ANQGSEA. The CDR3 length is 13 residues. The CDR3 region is CSVRTGLSYEQYF. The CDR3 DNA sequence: TGCAGCGTGAGGACAGGGTTGTCCTACGAGCAGTACTTC.

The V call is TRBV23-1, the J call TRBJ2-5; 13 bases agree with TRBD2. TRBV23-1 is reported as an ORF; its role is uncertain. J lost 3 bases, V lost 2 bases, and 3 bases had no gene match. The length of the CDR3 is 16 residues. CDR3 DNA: TGCGCCAGCAGTCAAACTAGCGGGGGGGAAGAAGAGACCCAGTACTTC. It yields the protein CASSQTSGGEEETQYF.

The CDR3 DNA follows: TGTGCCAGCAGCTTAGGGAGGGAGGCCTATGGCTACACCTTC. Protein sequence: CASSLGREAYGYTF. V gene TRBV5-6 combines with J gene TRBJ1-2; D call uncertain. Germline CDR1 and CDR2: SGHDT and YYEEEE. The V end lost 2 bases, the J end lost 4 bases, and 12 bases lay between the germline ends. The CDR3 runs to 14 residues.

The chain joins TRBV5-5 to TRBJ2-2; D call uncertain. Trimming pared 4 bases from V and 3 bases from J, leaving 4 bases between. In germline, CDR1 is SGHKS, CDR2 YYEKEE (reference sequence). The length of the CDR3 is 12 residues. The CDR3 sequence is CASSPYTGELFF. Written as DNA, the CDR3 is TGTGCCAGCAGCCCTTACACCGGGGAGCTGTTTTTT.

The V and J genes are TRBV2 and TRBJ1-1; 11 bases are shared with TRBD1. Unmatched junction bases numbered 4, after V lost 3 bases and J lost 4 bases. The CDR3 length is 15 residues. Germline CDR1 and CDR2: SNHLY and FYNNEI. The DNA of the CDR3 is TGTGCCAGCAGTGAGGGGACAGGGGGAGGCACTGAAGCTTTCTTT. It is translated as CASSEGTGGGTEAFF. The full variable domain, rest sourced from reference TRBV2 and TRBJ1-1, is EPEVTQTPSHQVTQMGQEVILRCVPISNHLYFYWYRQILGQKVEFLVSFYNNEISEKSEIFDDQFSVERPDGSNFTLKIRSTKLEDSAMYFCASSEGTGGGTEAFFGQGTRLTVV.

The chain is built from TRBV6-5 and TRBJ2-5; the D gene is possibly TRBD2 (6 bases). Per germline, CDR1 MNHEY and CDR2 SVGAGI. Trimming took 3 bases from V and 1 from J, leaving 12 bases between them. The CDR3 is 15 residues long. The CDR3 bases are TGTGCCAGCAGTTATGGAGGGGCCCGCCAAGAGACCCAGTACTTC. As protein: CASSYGGARQETQYF.

CDR3 bases: TGTGCCAGCAGCTTAGATAGGAACAGGGGGCCCTATGGCTACACCTTC. This gives the protein CASSLDRNRGPYGYTF. V is TRBV11-2 and J is TRBJ1-2; 9 nucleotides match TRBD1. Losses at the gene ends were 0 bases for V and 4 bases for J; bases not matched to a gene: 6. The CDR3 extends over 16 amino acids. The V gene's germline CDR1 is SGHAT and CDR2 FQNNGV.

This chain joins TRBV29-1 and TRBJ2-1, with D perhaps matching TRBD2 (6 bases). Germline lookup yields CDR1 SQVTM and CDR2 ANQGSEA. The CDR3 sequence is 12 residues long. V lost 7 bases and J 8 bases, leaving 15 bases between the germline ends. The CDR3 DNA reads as TGCAGCGCTAGCCCGGGAGTGTATGAGCAGTTCTTC. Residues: CSASPGVYEQFF.

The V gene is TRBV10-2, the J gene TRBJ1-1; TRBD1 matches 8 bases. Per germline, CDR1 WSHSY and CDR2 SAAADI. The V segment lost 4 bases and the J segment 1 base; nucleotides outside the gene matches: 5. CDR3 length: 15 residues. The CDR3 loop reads CASSVTGGGNTEAFF. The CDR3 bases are TGCGCCAGCAGTGTAACAGGGGGAGGGAACACTGAAGCTTTCTTT.

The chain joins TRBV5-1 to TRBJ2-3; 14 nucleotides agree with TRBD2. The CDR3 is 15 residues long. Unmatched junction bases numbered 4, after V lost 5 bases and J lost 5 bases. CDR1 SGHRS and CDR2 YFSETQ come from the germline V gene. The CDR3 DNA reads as TGCGCCAGCAGTAGCGGACTAGCGGGAGGAGATACGCAGTATTTT. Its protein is CASSSGLAGGDTQYF.

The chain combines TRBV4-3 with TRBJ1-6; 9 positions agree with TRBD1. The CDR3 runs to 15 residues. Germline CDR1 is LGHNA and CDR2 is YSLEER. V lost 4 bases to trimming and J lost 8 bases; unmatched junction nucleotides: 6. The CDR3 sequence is CASSRLQGADSPLHF. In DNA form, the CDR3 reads TGCGCCAGCAGCCGATTACAGGGGGCAGATTCACCCCTCCACTTT.

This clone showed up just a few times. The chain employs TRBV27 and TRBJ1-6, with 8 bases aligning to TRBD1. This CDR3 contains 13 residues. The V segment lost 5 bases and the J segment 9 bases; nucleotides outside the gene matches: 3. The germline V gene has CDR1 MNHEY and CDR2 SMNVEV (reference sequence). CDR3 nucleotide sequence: TGTGCCAGCAGTCTAGGACAGGGTTCACCCCTCCACTTT. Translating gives CASSLGQGSPLHF.